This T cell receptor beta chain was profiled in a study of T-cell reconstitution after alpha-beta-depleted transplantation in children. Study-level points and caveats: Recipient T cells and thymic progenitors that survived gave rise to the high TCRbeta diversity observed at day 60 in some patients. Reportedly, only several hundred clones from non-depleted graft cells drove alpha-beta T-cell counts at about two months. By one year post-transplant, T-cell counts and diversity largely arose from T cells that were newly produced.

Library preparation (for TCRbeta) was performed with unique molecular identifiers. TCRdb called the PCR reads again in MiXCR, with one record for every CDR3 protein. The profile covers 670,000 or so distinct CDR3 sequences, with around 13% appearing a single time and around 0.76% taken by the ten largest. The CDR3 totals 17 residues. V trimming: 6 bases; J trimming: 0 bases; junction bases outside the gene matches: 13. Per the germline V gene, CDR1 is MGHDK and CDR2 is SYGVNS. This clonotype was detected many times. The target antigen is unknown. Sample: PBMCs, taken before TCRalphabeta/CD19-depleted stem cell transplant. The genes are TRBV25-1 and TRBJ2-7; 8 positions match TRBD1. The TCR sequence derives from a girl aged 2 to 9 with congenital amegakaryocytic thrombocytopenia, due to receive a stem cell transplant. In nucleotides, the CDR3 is TGTGCCAGCAGCCCTTGCTCTGGGGACAGGTGCTCCTACGAGCAGTACTTC. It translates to CASSPCSGDRCSYEQYF.